Listed below are T cell receptor beta chains from one sample, sequenced in a study of technical replicates of blood from several donors. Profiled with immunoSEQ multiplex PCR; TCRdb holds only in-frame clones, not every one. The sample holds tens of thousands of clones, roughly 94% seen once. Sample: T cells isolated from PBMCs. The receptor set was obtained from a human donor in good health. The CDR3 runs from the conserved cysteine through the conserved F or W. Fields, in order: J gene, V gene, clone size, D gene, CDR3 DNA, CDR3 protein. The D gene is left open where the match is weak. Only some rows state a clone size, as once, few, many or a class for expanded clones.

>TRBJ2-7|TRBV28|-|TRBD1
TGTGCCAGCAGCCCACCCGACAGGGTCCTTACCTACGAGCAGTACTTC
CASSPPDRVLTYEQYF
>TRBJ1-3|TRBV14|-|-
TGTGCCAGCGCGCCCTCAGGACAGACCTCTGGAAACACCATATATTTT
CASAPSGQTSGNTIYF
>TRBJ2-7|TRBV7-8|-|-
TGTGCCACCAACCAGGGGTTCGAGCAGTACTTC
CATNQGFEQYF
>TRBJ1-2|TRBV7-6|few|TRBD1
TGTGCCAGCAGCTCAGGGGACAGCAGGGTTGGCTACACCTTC
CASSSGDSRVGYTF
>TRBJ2-6|TRBV5-1|-|TRBD2
TGCGCCAGCAGCCTGGATTTAGACAGCGGGAGCTCTGGGGCCAACGTCCTGACTTTC
CASSLDLDSGSSGANVLTF
>TRBJ1-5|TRBV6-1|-|-
TGTGCCAGCAGTACAGACAATCAGCCCCAGCATTTT
CASSTDNQPQHF
>TRBJ2-5|TRBV2|-|TRBD1
TGTGCCAGCAGTGGGACAGGGAAAGAGACCCAGTACTTC
CASSGTGKETQYF
>TRBJ2-1|TRBV14|-|TRBD1
TGTGCCAGCAGCCTCCGGGACAGGGGTACAGATGAGCAGTTCTTC
CASSLRDRGTDEQFF
>TRBJ2-5|TRBV19|-|TRBD1
TGTGCCAGTAGTACACGGACAGGGAGTTCCCTGGAGACCCAGTACTTC
CASSTRTGSSLETQYF
>TRBJ1-5|TRBV4-1|-|TRBD1
TGCGCCAGCAGCCAAGCACGAGGGGGACAGGGAATCAATCAGCCCCAGCATTTT
CASSQARGGQGINQPQHF
>TRBJ1-1|TRBV30|-|-
TGTGCCTGGAGTGCCCCCCCCAGAAATTGGGCTTTCTTT
CAWSAPPRNWAFF
>TRBJ1-2|TRBV4-1|-|-
TGCGCCAGCAGCCACCCGGGAGACTATGGCTACACCTTC
CASSHPGDYGYTF
>TRBJ1-3|TRBV19|-|-
TGTGCCAGTAGTACGGGAGAGGGGAGAAACACCATATATTTT
CASSTGEGRNTIYF
>TRBJ1-1|TRBV25-1|-|TRBD1
TGTGCCAGCAGTGAGGGGACAGACCAGAATGAAGCTTTCTTT
CASSEGTDQNEAFF
>TRBJ2-3|TRBV2|-|TRBD1
TGTGCCAGCAGTGAGCAGGGGGCCGCAGATACGCAGTATTTT
CASSEQGAADTQYF
>TRBJ2-7|TRBV5-1|-|-
TGCGCCAGCAGCGCCCGAGGGACTCAGGGAGACGAGCAGTACTTC
CASSARGTQGDEQYF
>TRBJ1-1|TRBV13|-|-
TGTGCCAGCAGCTTACACGGAGGGTTGAACACTGAAGCTTTCTTT
CASSLHGGLNTEAFF
>TRBJ1-1|TRBV7-9|few|-
TGTGCCAGCAGCGATCGAGCGGGGACTGAAGCTTTCTTT
CASSDRAGTEAFF
>TRBJ1-6|TRBV14|once|-
TGTGCCAGCAGCCAAGGCGCGGGGGCGCGTGGTAATTCACCCCTCCACTTT
CASSQGAGARGNSPLHF
>TRBJ2-7|TRBV6-5|-|-
TGTGCCAGCAGTTGGGGTGGGAGGCAGTACTTC
CASSWGGRQYF
>TRBJ1-1|TRBV7-9|-|TRBD1
TGTGCCAGCAGCCCGCGACAGGGGTTGAACACTGAAGCTTTCTTT
CASSPRQGLNTEAFF
>TRBJ1-3|TRBV9|few|-
TGTGCCAGCAGCGTCAAGCAGGGGTACTCTGGAAACACCATATATTTT
CASSVKQGYSGNTIYF
>TRBJ2-7|TRBV28|-|TRBD2
TGTGCCAGCGAGACAGCGGGAGTCTCCTACGAGCAGTACTTC
CASETAGVSYEQYF
>TRBJ2-7|TRBV10-2|-|TRBD2
TGCGCCAGCAGTGAGCTGGCGGGAGGAATGTACGAGCAGTACTTC
CASSELAGGMYEQYF
>TRBJ1-1|TRBV6-5|-|-
TGTGCCAGCAGTTACTCGTTGGGGGGGGTGAACACTGAAGCTTTCTTT
CASSYSLGGVNTEAFF
>TRBJ2-3|TRBV2|-|TRBD2
TGTGCCAGCGTCCGCGGGGGGAACACAGATACGCAGTATTTT
CASVRGGNTDTQYF
>TRBJ2-2|TRBV4-1|-|-
TGCGCCAGCAGCCAACCAGGGTGGGGCACCGGGGAGCTGTTTTTT
CASSQPGWGTGELFF
>TRBJ2-3|TRBV29-1|-|-
TGCAGCGTTGAAGATCCCGGGACACCCCAAACAGATACGCAGTATTTT
CSVEDPGTPQTDTQYF
>TRBJ1-1|TRBV6-4|-|-
TGTGCCAGCAGTTCCAGGGAGAACACTGAAGCTTTCTTT
CASSSRENTEAFF
>TRBJ1-2|TRBV6-4|once|-
TGTGCCAGCAGCCGCGATTCGTCAGGTGGCTACACCTTC
CASSRDSSGGYTF
>TRBJ2-7|TRBV29-1|-|TRBD2
TGCAGCGTAGGACTAGCGGGGTACGAGCAGTACTTC
CSVGLAGYEQYF
>TRBJ2-7|TRBV4-1|-|-
TGCGCCAGCAGCCAGGCTAGCGCGACCTACGAGCAGTACTTC
CASSQASATYEQYF
>TRBJ2-7|TRBV28|-|-
TGTGCCAGCAGTTTACGACAGGTGGACGAGCAGTACTTC
CASSLRQVDEQYF
>TRBJ2-1|TRBV5-1|-|-
TGCGCCAGCAGCTTGCAAATATTGGGAGATGAGCAGTTCTTC
CASSLQILGDEQFF
>TRBJ2-2|TRBV29-1|-|TRBD2
TGCAGCGTTGAATCGGGCGGGAGGCGGCGCCGGGAGCTGTTTTTT
CSVESGGRRRRELFF
>TRBJ2-7|TRBV28|-|TRBD1
TGTGCCAGCCAGGGGACAGTCTCGTACGAGCAGTACTTC
CASQGTVSYEQYF
>TRBJ2-1|TRBV27|-|-
TGTGCCAGCAGTGGTGGGACTGGGGGATACAATGAGCAGTTCTTC
CASSGGTGGYNEQFF
>TRBJ2-7|TRBV14|-|-
TGTGCCAGCGGCTTTCTTTCCTACGAGCAGTACTTC
CASGFLSYEQYF
>TRBJ2-4|TRBV2|-|-
TGTGCCAGCAGTGTAGGTGAAGAGACAGGACAAAACATTCAGTACTTC
CASSVGEETGQNIQYF
>TRBJ2-5|TRBV9|-|-
TGTGCCAGCAGCGTAGTAGGGGACCAAGAGACCCAGTACTTC
CASSVVGDQETQYF
>TRBJ2-7|TRBV7-6|-|TRBD1
TGTGCCAGCAGCGCAGGGGGCGATCGCCACGAGCAGTACTTC
CASSAGGDRHEQYF
>TRBJ2-3|TRBV2|many|-
TGTGCCAGCAGTGAAACAGGCATCGACACAGATACGCAGTATTTT
CASSETGIDTDTQYF
>TRBJ1-1|TRBV4-1|-|-
TGCGCCAGCAGCCAAGTCTCCTTGAGGGAGACTGAAGCTTTCTTT
CASSQVSLRETEAFF
>TRBJ2-7|TRBV6-6|-|-
TGTGCCAGCAGTCCACAGGTCAGGGCCTACGAGCAGTACTTC
CASSPQVRAYEQYF
>TRBJ2-7|TRBV29-1|-|-
TGCAGCGTTGAAGATTCGACCCGGGAGTCCTACGAGCAGTACTTC
CSVEDSTRESYEQYF
>TRBJ1-2|TRBV29-1|-|-
TGCGGCGTTGATGGCGGTGGCAGCTATGGCTACACCTTC
CGVDGGGSYGYTF
>TRBJ2-4|TRBV7-8|-|-
TGTGCCAGCACCCAGGACAGCGAAAACATTCAGTACTTC
CASTQDSENIQYF
>TRBJ1-2|TRBV7-8|-|TRBD1
TGTGCCAGCAGCTTCGCACGGGACAGTCGCCTTTATGGCTACACCTTC
CASSFARDSRLYGYTF
>TRBJ2-7|TRBV4-1|-|-
TGCGCCAGCAGCCAAGACCTATTATCGCTGCGACAGTCCTACGAGCAGTACTTC
CASSQDLLSLRQSYEQYF
>TRBJ2-5|TRBV27|-|TRBD1
TGTGCCAGCAGGGGACAGGGTTTCGGCCAAGAGACCCAGTACTTC
CASRGQGFGQETQYF
>TRBJ1-6|TRBV5-1|-|TRBD1
TGCGCCAGCAGCTTCGGGGACAGGGGCTCCTATAATTCACCCCTCCACTTT
CASSFGDRGSYNSPLHF
>TRBJ1-1|TRBV2|-|-
TGTGCCAGCAGGGGCAGGGGCGGTCGCACTGAAGCTTTCTTT
CASRGRGGRTEAFF